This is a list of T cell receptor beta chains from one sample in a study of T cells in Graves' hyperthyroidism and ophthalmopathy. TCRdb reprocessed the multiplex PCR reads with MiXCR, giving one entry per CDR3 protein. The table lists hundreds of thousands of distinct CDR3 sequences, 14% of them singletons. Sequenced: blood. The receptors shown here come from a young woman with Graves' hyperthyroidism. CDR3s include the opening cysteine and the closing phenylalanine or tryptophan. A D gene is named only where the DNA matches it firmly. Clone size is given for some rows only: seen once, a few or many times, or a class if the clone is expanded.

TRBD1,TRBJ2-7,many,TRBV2,TGTGCCAGCAGTGTACCTGACAGGGATGGGTACGAGCAGTACTTC,CASSVPDRDGYEQYF
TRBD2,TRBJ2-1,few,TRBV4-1,TGCGCCAGCAGCTCTCAAGCGGGAGTGACCTACAATGAGCAGTTCTTC,CASSSQAGVTYNEQFF
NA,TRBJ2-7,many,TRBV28,TGTGCCAGCAGCAACAGCTGGGGGGTGACCTACGAGCAGTACTTC,CASSNSWGVTYEQYF
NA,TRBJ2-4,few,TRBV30,TGTGCCTGGAGTAGCGGAAACCTAGCCAAAAACATTCAGTACTTC,CAWSSGNLAKNIQYF
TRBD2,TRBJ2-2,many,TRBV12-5,TGTGCTAGTGGTTTGGTACCCCTCCGACTAGCGGGAGGGCCCTCGAACACCGGGGAGCTGTTTTTT,CASGLVPLRLAGGPSNTGELFF
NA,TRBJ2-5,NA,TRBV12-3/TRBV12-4,TGTGCCAGCAGTCCACGACAGACCAGTTGGGGGGAGACCCAGTACTTC,CASSPRQTSWGETQYF
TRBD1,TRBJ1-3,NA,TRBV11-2,TGTGCCAGCAGTTCACAACGGGACAGCGGAAACACCATATATTTT,CASSSQRDSGNTIYF
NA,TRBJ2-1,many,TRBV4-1,TGCGCCAGCAGCCGAACTGCGGGGGCCCCCTACAATGAGCAGTTCTTC,CASSRTAGAPYNEQFF
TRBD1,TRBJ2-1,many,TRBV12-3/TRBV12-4,TGTGCGACCGGGACAGAGAGTTACAATGAGCAGTTCTTC,CATGTESYNEQFF
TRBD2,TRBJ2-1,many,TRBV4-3,TGCGCCAGCAGCCAAGATACGGGAGGGCCCTCTGAGCAGTTCTTC,CASSQDTGGPSEQFF
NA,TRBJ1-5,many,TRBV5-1,TGTGCCAGCTCATCGGACAGCAATCAGCCCCAGCATTTT,CASSSDSNQPQHF
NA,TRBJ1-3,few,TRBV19,TGTGCCAGTAGAATCAGCTCTGGAAACACCATATATTTT,CASRISSGNTIYF
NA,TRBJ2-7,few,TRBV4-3,TGCGCCAGCAGCCAAGATCGGGAAAACGAGCAGTACTTC,CASSQDRENEQYF
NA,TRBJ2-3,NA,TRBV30,TGTGCCTGGAGAACTGCAGATACGCAGTATTTT,CAWRTADTQYF
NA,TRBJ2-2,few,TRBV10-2,TGCGCCAGCAAAGAACTACCTAACACCGGGGAGCTGTTTTTT,CASKELPNTGELFF
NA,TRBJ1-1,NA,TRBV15,TGTGCCACCAGCAGAAAACAGGGGAACACTGAAGCTTTCTTT,CATSRKQGNTEAFF
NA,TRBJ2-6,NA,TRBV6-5,TGTGCCAGCAGTTACGGTGGGGGCTCTGGGGCCAACGTCCTGACTTTC,CASSYGGGSGANVLTF
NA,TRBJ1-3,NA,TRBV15,TGTGCCACCAGCCTGGACAGCTCTGGAAACACCATATATTTT,CATSLDSSGNTIYF
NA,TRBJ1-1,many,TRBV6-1,TGTGCCAGCATATCAGGGAACAGGAACACTGAAGCTTTCTTT,CASISGNRNTEAFF
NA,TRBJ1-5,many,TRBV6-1,TGTGCCAGCAGTTTGGGGGTCAGCAATCAGCCCCAGCATTTT,CASSLGVSNQPQHF
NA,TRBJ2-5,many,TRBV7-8,TGTGCCAGCAGCTTTCCCAGGGGAAAGGGCGGGGAGACCCAGTACTTC,CASSFPRGKGGETQYF
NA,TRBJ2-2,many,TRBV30,TGTGCCTGGAGTACAGGGACGCGTCATACCGGGGAGCTGTTTTTT,CAWSTGTRHTGELFF